Listed below are T cell receptor beta chains from one sample, sequenced in a study of CD4+ T cells in melanoma. The repertoire was sequenced with immunoSEQ multiplex PCR; TCRdb's copy has only in-frame clones and lacks some. The data show about 13,000 clones, with roughly two thirds seen just once and 9.5% to 13% held by the top ten. Sequenced input: cells from a culture (not recorded whether cultured in vitro). These receptor sequences come from a human donor with melanoma. The CDR3 runs from the conserved cysteine through the conserved F or W. Each record gives: J gene, D gene, clone size, V gene, CDR3 DNA, CDR3 protein. D genes are given only for firm matches. Size is omitted from some rows. Given values are once, few, many or a class for expanded clones.

J gene: TRBJ1-2
D gene: .
clone size: .
V gene: TRBV5-1
CDR3 DNA: TGCGCCAGCAGCTTGGGACAGCGGAATGGCTACACCTTC
CDR3 protein: CASSLGQRNGYTF

J gene: TRBJ2-3
D gene: .
clone size: once
V gene: TRBV6-1
CDR3 DNA: TGTGCCATCAGTGAGCCTATCTCCATGGATAACTCAGATACGCAGTATTTT
CDR3 protein: CAISEPISMDNSDTQYF

J gene: TRBJ2-5
D gene: TRBD1
clone size: .
V gene: TRBV18
CDR3 DNA: TGTGCCAGCTCACTTCGACAGGGGTGGCAAGAGACCCAGTACTTC
CDR3 protein: CASSLRQGWQETQYF

J gene: TRBJ1-1
D gene: .
clone size: .
V gene: TRBV27
CDR3 DNA: TGTGCCAGCAGTCGCGTGATGAACACTGAAGCTTTCTTT
CDR3 protein: CASSRVMNTEAFF

J gene: TRBJ2-7
D gene: .
clone size: .
V gene: TRBV5-1
CDR3 DNA: TGCGCCAGCAGCTCTGGGGGAACCTACGAGCAGTACTTC
CDR3 protein: CASSSGGTYEQYF

J gene: TRBJ2-7
D gene: .
clone size: .
V gene: TRBV19
CDR3 DNA: TGTGCCAGTAGGACCGGCGGGGAGTCCTACGAGCAGTACTTC
CDR3 protein: CASRTGGESYEQYF

J gene: TRBJ1-2
D gene: TRBD1
clone size: .
V gene: TRBV6-5
CDR3 DNA: TGTGCCAGCAGTCCCAGGGGGGGCTCCTATGGCTACACCTTC
CDR3 protein: CASSPRGGSYGYTF

J gene: TRBJ1-2
D gene: TRBD1
clone size: .
V gene: TRBV15
CDR3 DNA: TGTGCCACCAGCAGCCTAGACAGGGTCGGAAATGGCTACACCTTC
CDR3 protein: CATSSLDRVGNGYTF

J gene: TRBJ2-5
D gene: .
clone size: .
V gene: TRBV4-1
CDR3 DNA: TGCGCCAGCAGCCAAGTTTTGTGGGGGGGCCGCCAAGAGACCCAGTACTTC
CDR3 protein: CASSQVLWGGRQETQYF

J gene: TRBJ1-6
D gene: .
clone size: .
V gene: TRBV4-1
CDR3 DNA: TGCGCCAGCAGCCAAGCAGGCAGGCCGACGAATTCACCCCTCCACTTT
CDR3 protein: CASSQAGRPTNSPLHF

J gene: TRBJ2-3
D gene: .
clone size: few
V gene: TRBV4-1
CDR3 DNA: TGCGCCAGCAGCCTGGGGGGATCAATTACGCAGTATTTT
CDR3 protein: CASSLGGSITQYF

J gene: TRBJ2-2
D gene: TRBD1
clone size: medium-sized
V gene: TRBV29-1
CDR3 DNA: TGCAGCGTTGGAAAAACAGGGGACACCGGGGAGCTGTTTTTT
CDR3 protein: CSVGKTGDTGELFF

J gene: TRBJ2-1
D gene: .
clone size: .
V gene: TRBV29-1
CDR3 DNA: TGCAGCGTTGCGGGGTTGAAAGGGTTCCACAATGAGCAGTTCTTC
CDR3 protein: CSVAGLKGFHNEQFF

J gene: TRBJ2-7
D gene: .
clone size: .
V gene: TRBV9
CDR3 DNA: TGTGCCAGCAGCGTCGGACTCGACAGTCCCTACGAGCAGTACTTC
CDR3 protein: CASSVGLDSPYEQYF

J gene: TRBJ1-2
D gene: .
clone size: .
V gene: TRBV5-1
CDR3 DNA: TGCGCCAGCAGCCCGGGGAGGGGCCGACGGACCCAAAACTATGGCTACACCTTC
CDR3 protein: CASSPGRGRRTQNYGYTF

J gene: TRBJ2-5
D gene: TRBD2
clone size: once
V gene: TRBV19
CDR3 DNA: TGTGCCAGTAGTATAGATGGGAGGGCAGAGGAGACCCAGTACTTC
CDR3 protein: CASSIDGRAEETQYF

J gene: TRBJ2-1
D gene: .
clone size: .
V gene: TRBV13
CDR3 DNA: TGTGCCAGCAGCAGGATTGGGAGTCCAGGAGCATACAATGAGCAGTTCTTC
CDR3 protein: CASSRIGSPGAYNEQFF

J gene: TRBJ1-5
D gene: .
clone size: few
V gene: TRBV10-3
CDR3 DNA: TGTGCCATCTCCGACAGCAATCAGCCCCAGCATTTT
CDR3 protein: CAISDSNQPQHF

J gene: TRBJ1-2
D gene: TRBD1
clone size: .
V gene: TRBV6-4
CDR3 DNA: TGTGCCAGCAGCAATCCGGGACAGATTCACTATGGCTACACCTTC
CDR3 protein: CASSNPGQIHYGYTF

J gene: TRBJ1-1
D gene: .
clone size: once
V gene: TRBV5-3
CDR3 DNA: TGTGCCAGAAGCTTGGAGGGCACTGAAGCTTTCTTT
CDR3 protein: CARSLEGTEAFF

J gene: TRBJ1-1
D gene: .
clone size: once
V gene: TRBV19
CDR3 DNA: TGTGCCAGTAGTATCCAGACACAATTGAACACTGAAGCTTTCTTT
CDR3 protein: CASSIQTQLNTEAFF

J gene: TRBJ2-3
D gene: TRBD2
clone size: .
V gene: TRBV9
CDR3 DNA: TGTGCCAGCAGCCCCCTAGCGGAGCCTTCGCTTGATACGCAGTATTTT
CDR3 protein: CASSPLAEPSLDTQYF

J gene: TRBJ2-1
D gene: .
clone size: medium-sized
V gene: TRBV6-5
CDR3 DNA: TGTGCCAGCAGTTACAGCCTCTCCTACAATGAGCAGTTCTTC
CDR3 protein: CASSYSLSYNEQFF

J gene: TRBJ2-3
D gene: TRBD2
clone size: few
V gene: TRBV14
CDR3 DNA: TGTGCCAGCAGCCAGCTGGGACTAGCTAGGAGCACAGATACGCAGTATTTT
CDR3 protein: CASSQLGLARSTDTQYF

J gene: TRBJ2-7
D gene: TRBD1
clone size: .
V gene: TRBV7-9
CDR3 DNA: TGTGCCAGCAGCTCAAGGACAGGGAGCTACGAGCAGTACTTC
CDR3 protein: CASSSRTGSYEQYF